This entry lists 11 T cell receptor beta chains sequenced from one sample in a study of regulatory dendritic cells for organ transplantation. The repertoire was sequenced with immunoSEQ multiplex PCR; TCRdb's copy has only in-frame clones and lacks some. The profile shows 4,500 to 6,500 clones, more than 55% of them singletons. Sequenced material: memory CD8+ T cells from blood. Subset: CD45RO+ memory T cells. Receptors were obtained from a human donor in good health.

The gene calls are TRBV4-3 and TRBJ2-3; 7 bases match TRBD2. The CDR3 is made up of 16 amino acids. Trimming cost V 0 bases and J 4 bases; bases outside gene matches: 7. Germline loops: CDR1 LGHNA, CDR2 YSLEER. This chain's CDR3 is CASSQDYQRGADTQYF. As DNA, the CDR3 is TGCGCCAGCAGCCAAGATTACCAGCGGGGAGCAGATACGCAGTATTTT.

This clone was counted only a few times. CDR3 protein: CASSEASGSSYEQYF. For the CDR3, the DNA is TGTGCCAGCAGTGAGGCCAGCGGGTCATCCTACGAGCAGTACTTC. V usage is TRBV6-1 and J usage is TRBJ2-7; D may be TRBD2 (6 bases). Germline lookup yields CDR1 MNHNS and CDR2 SASEGT. CDR3 length equals 15 residues. V was clipped by 3 bases and J by 1 base, with 13 bases between them.

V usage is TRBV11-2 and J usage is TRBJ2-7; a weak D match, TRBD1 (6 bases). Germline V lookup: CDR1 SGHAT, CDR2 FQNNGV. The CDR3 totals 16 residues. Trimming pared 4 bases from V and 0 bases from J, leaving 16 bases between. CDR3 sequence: CASSSRPRDTSYEQYF. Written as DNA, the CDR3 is TGTGCCAGCAGCTCCCGCCCTCGGGACACCTCCTACGAGCAGTACTTC.

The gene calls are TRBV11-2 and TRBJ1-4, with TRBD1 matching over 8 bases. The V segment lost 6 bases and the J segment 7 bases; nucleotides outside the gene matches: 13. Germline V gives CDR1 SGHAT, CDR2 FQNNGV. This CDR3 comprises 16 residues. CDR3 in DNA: TGTGCCAGCAGTTTTCAGGGGGCGCGGGGAGGTGAAAAACTGTTTTTT. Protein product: CASSFQGARGGEKLFF. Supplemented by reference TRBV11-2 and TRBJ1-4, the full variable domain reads EAGVAQSPRYKIIEKRQSVAFWCNPISGHATLYWYQQILGQGPKLLIQFQNNGVVDDSQLPKDRFSAERLKGVDSTLKIQPAKLEDSAVYLCASSFQGARGGEKLFFGSGTQLSVL.

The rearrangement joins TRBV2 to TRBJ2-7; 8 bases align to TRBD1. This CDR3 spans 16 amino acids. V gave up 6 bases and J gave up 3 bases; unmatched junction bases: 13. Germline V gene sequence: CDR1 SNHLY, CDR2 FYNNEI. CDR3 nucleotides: TGTGCCAGCAGGAACCTAAAGGGACAGGCCAACTACGAGCAGTACTTC. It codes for CASRNLKGQANYEQYF.

For the CDR3, the DNA is TGTGCCAGCAGCCCCCCTCTCCCGGGAGTTATGAGCAATCAGCCCCAGCATTTT. Its protein is CASSPPLPGVMSNQPQHF. The chain employs TRBV7-3 and TRBJ1-5; no firm D call. Between the trimmed V and J ends, which lost 5 bases and 1 base, there was a span of 21 bases. The CDR3 is 18 amino acids. CDR1 is SGHTA and CDR2 is FQGTGA in the germline V gene.

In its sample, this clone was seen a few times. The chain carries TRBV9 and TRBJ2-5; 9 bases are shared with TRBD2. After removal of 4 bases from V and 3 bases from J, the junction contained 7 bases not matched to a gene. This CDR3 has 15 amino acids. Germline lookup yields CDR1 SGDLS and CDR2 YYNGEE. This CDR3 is CASSFPLAGKETQYF. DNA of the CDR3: TGTGCCAGCAGCTTCCCACTAGCGGGTAAAGAGACCCAGTACTTC. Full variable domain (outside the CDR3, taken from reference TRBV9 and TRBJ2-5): DSGVTQTPKHLITATGQRVTLRCSPRSGDLSVYWYQQSLDQGLQFLIQYYNGEERAKGNILERFSAQQFPDLHSELNLSSLELGDSALYFCASSFPLAGKETQYFGPGTRLLVL.

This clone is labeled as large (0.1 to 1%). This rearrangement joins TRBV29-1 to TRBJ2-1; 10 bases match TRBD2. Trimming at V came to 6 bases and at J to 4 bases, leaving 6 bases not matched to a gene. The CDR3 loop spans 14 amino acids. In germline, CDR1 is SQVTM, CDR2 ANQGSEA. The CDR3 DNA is TGCAGCGTGAGCGGGGGGGCTTCTTACAATGAGCAGTTCTTC. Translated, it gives CSVSGGASYNEQFF.

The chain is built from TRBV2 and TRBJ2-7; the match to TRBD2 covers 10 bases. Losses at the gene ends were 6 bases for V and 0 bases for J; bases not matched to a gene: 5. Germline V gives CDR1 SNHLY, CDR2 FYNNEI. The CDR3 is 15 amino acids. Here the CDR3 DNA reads TGTGCCAGCAGACTAGGACTAGCGGACTCCTACGAGCAGTACTTC. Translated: CASRLGLADSYEQYF. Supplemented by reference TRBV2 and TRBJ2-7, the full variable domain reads EPEVTQTPSHQVTQMGQEVILRCVPISNHLYFYWYRQILGQKVEFLVSFYNNEISEKSEIFDDQFSVERPDGSNFTLKIRSTKLEDSAMYFCASRLGLADSYEQYFGPGTRLTVT.

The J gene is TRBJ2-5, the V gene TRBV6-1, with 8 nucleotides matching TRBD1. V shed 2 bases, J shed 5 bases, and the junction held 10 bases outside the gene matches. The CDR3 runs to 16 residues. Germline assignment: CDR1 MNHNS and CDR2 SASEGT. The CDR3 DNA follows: TGTGCCAGCAGTGAAAGACAGGGGCGCTTTAGGGAGACCCAGTACTTC. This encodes CASSERQGRFRETQYF.

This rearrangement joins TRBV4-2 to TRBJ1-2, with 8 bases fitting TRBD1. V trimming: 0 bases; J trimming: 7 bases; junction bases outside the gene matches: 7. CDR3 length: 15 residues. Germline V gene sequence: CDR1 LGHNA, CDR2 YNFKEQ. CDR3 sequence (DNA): TGTGCCAGCAGCCAAGATTCTCAGGGGGCAGGTGGCTACACCTTC. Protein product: CASSQDSQGAGGYTF.